The TCR beta chain under discussion was sequenced for a study of T cells in Graves' hyperthyroidism and ophthalmopathy. In its sample, this clonotype was seen a few times. In germline, CDR1 is GTSNPN, CDR2 SVGIG (reference sequence). The ends were cut back, 0 bases at V and 9 bases at J, with 11 bases in the middle. The CDR3 has 12 residues. From RNA transcripts, TCR beta CDR3 regions were amplified. A first-round RT-PCR of the TCR CDR3 used the HTBI primer set. TCRdb independently ran MiXCR on the multiplex PCR reads; one entry per CDR3 protein. The table records roughly 380,000 distinct CDR3 sequences, about 15% of them present only once.

The sequenced material came from blood. This sequence joins TRBV30 and TRBJ2-5; D ambiguous. This clonotype originated in a woman aged 60-70 years with Graves' hyperthyroidism. As DNA, the CDR3 is TGTGCCTGGAGTGTTCCTGGGCCGGCCCAGTACTTC. It is translated as CAWSVPGPAQYF.